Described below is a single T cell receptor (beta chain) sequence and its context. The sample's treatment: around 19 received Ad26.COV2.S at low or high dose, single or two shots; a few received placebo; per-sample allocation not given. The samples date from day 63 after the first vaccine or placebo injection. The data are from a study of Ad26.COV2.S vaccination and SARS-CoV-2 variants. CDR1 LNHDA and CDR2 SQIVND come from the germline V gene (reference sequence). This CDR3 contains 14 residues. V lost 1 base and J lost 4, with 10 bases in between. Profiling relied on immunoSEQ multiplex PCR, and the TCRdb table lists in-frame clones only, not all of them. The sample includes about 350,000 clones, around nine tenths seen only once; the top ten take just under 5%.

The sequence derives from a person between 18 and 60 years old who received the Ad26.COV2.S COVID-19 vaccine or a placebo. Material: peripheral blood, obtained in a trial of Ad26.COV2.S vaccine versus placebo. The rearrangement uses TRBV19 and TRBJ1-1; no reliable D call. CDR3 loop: CASSIGIRRTEAFF. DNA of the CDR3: TGTGCCAGTAGTATAGGAATTCGCCGCACTGAAGCTTTCTTT.